This T cell receptor beta chain is from a study of T cell repertoires in cytomegalovirus infection. MiXCR, applied by TCRdb to the reads, yields one record per CDR3 protein. This table holds about 570,000 distinct CDR3 sequences, 40% found once. Comments on this clonotype: Its target is unknown.

Per the germline V gene, CDR1 is SGHAT and CDR2 is FQNNGV. CDR3 length: 18 residues. V gave up 5 bases and J gave up 4 bases; unmatched junction bases: 15. The starting material was cultured PBMCs, obtained from culture after CMV antigen stimulation. The J gene is TRBJ2-7, the V gene TRBV11-2; 12 positions match TRBD2. The clonotype comes from a human donor in good health (CMV status not recorded). Some clones in this sample may be carry-over from other donors' samples. CDR3 in amino acids: CASSPRLAGDTRNYEQYF. Written as DNA, the CDR3 is TGTGCCAGCAGCCCCCGACTAGCGGGAGACACAAGGAATTACGAGCAGTACTTC.